The 16 T cell receptor beta chains below all came from one sample that was sequenced in a study of tumor-infiltrating lymphocytes in oesophageal squamous cell carcinoma. TCRdb processed the PCR reads anew with MiXCR; each CDR3 protein has one entry. The table records some 20,000 distinct CDR3 sequences, 35% to 45% of them present only once. Specimen: normal esophageal tissue next to the tumor. The receptors were gathered from a female donor with esophageal squamous cell carcinoma.

At least ten counts were recorded for this clonotype. Here the CDR3 reads CASSQQLYEQYF. CDR3 nucleotide sequence: TGTGCCAGCAGCCAACAGCTCTACGAGCAGTACTTC. The V and J genes are TRBV2 and TRBJ2-7, with D uncertain. The V end lost 6 bases, the J end lost 3 bases, and 9 bases lay between the germline ends. There are 12 residues in the CDR3. CDR1 and CDR2 (germline): SNHLY, FYNNEI.

In its sample, this clonotype was seen a few times. The chain is built from TRBV7-6 and TRBJ2-3, with D unclear. V shed 5 bases and J shed 5 bases, with 17 bases lying between them. The CDR3 is 15 residues long. From germline, CDR1 is SGHVS and CDR2 FNYEAQ. The CDR3, as DNA: TGTGCCAGCAGCCCCGGAGACGACCTTAAAGATACGCAGTATTTT. Translation gives CASSPGDDLKDTQYF.

This clonotype ranks as medium-sized (0.01 to 0.1%). This chain uses TRBV6-1 with TRBJ2-3, with D tentatively TRBD1 (7 bases). There are 17 residues in the CDR3. CDR1 MNHNS and CDR2 SASEGT come from the germline V gene. With 7 bases removed from V and 3 bases from J, the gap between germline ends came to 23 bases. The CDR3 protein is CASKSSNAGGPTDTQYF. The CDR3 DNA sequence: TGTGCCAGCAAATCATCCAACGCAGGGGGGCCGACAGATACGCAGTATTTT.

The V call is TRBV12-3 or TRBV12-4, the J call TRBJ2-5; a possible D gene is TRBD2 (6 bases). The CDR3 is 15 amino acids. Trimming took 7 bases from V and 1 from J, leaving 16 bases between them. The CDR3 here is CASTQGRTAQETQYF. CDR3 bases: TGTGCCAGCACCCAAGGGAGGACGGCCCAAGAGACCCAGTACTTC.

A remark on this clonotype: Lacking the conserved final phenylalanine or tryptophan, this CDR3 likely reflects a read error. No DNA is shown, since the ends of the CDR3 on it are uncertain; the CDR3 is the one TCRdb lists. The J gene is TRBJ2-1, the V gene TRBV7-8. Germline V lookup: CDR1 SGHVS, CDR2 FQNEAQ. Termini included, the CDR3 measures 19 amino acids. CDR3 sequence reads: CASSLGTLKSSYNEQFFGA.

CDR3 sequence: CASSHWGQGSYNEQFF. CDR3 nucleotides: TGTGCCAGCAGTCACTGGGGGCAGGGCTCATACAATGAGCAGTTCTTC. The J gene is TRBJ2-5, the V gene TRBV7-3; weak D call: TRBD1 (6 bases). Near its end, the DNA agrees better with TRBJ2-1, so the J call may be wrong. The CDR3 has 16 amino acids. CDR1 and CDR2 (germline): SGHTA, FQGTGA.

This chain uses TRBV27 with TRBJ1-1; a possible D gene is TRBD1 (5 bases). Germline V gene sequence: CDR1 MNHEY, CDR2 SMNVEV (reference sequence). This CDR3 is 15 amino acids long. V lost 6 bases, J lost 1 base, and 15 bases lay in between. This CDR3 is CASSLGDRENTEAFF. As DNA, the CDR3 is TGTGCCAGCAGCCTTGGAGACAGAGAGAACACTGAAGCTTTCTTT.

The rearrangement joins TRBV7-2 to TRBJ1-2; D is uncertain. The CDR3 sequence is 12 residues long. Germline CDR1 and CDR2: SGHTA and FQGNSA. The CDR3 DNA reads TGTGCTAGCGCGGAGTCGAACTATGGCTACACCTTC. Its translation: CASAESNYGYTF.

The rearrangement uses TRBV11-3 and TRBJ1-1; D is undetermined. The end of the DNA fits TRBJ2-3 better, so the J call may be wrong. Germline V gene lookup returns CDR1 SGHNT and CDR2 YENEEA. CDR3 length equals 15 residues. The CDR3 region is CASSSLGGSTDTQYF. The DNA for the CDR3 is TGTGCCAGCAGCTCCCTGGGCGGAAGCACAGATACGCAGTATTTT.

Of note for this clonotype: Germline and junction disagree at one end, which may indicate a read error. The V and J genes are TRBV7-3 and TRBJ2-5; possibly TRBD1 or TRBD2 for D (7 bases each). Germline CDR1 and CDR2: SGHTA and FQGTGA. The CDR3 loop spans 16 amino acids. In DNA form, the CDR3 reads TGTGCCAGCAGCTTAATAGGGGGCGGGAGTGGAGAGACCCAGCACTTC. Its protein product is CASSLIGGGSGETQHF.

The V gene is TRBV5-6, the J gene TRBJ2-7; TRBD1 matches at 9 bases. V lost 3 bases, J lost 6 bases, and 7 bases stayed unmatched. CDR1 and CDR2 (germline): SGHDT, YYEEEE. The CDR3 length is 14 residues. CDR3 sequence (DNA): TGTGCCAGCAGCTGGGGACAGGGCTCCAGCGAGCAGTACTTC. As protein: CASSWGQGSSEQYF.

This clonotype was observed many times. J is TRBJ2-7 and V is TRBV11-1, with D possibly TRBD1 on 6 matching bases. V lost 5 bases, J lost 7 bases, and 24 bases lay in between. CDR3 length: 16 residues. CDR1 and CDR2 from the germline V gene are SGHAT and FQDESV (reference sequence). CDR3 in DNA: TGTGCCAGCAGCCGTACCGGGACAAATAACTACAATGAGCAGTACTTC. It is translated as CASSRTGTNNYNEQYF.

The chain recombines TRBV18 with TRBJ2-7; no clear D gene. Germline assignment: CDR1 KGHSH and CDR2 LQKENI. CDR3 size: 13 residues. Deletions cut 1 base from V and 3 bases from J, with 7 bases between. The CDR3 loop reads CASSPRGNYEQYF. The CDR3 region has the DNA TGTGCCAGCTCACCACGGGGAAACTACGAGCAGTACTTC.

V is TRBV7-4 and J is TRBJ2-1; no definite D call. The DNA matches TRBJ2-7 better at its end, which makes the J call doubtful. The germline V gene has CDR1 SGHVT and CDR2 SQSDAQ. The CDR3 covers 15 residues. For the CDR3, the DNA is TGTGCCAGCAGCTTAGGTATCCAGAGCTCCTACGAGCAGTACTTC. Translation: CASSLGIQSSYEQYF.

The rearrangement joins TRBV27 to TRBJ1-2; 8 positions match TRBD1. This CDR3 comprises 14 residues. J lost 2 bases, V lost 6 bases, and 5 bases had no gene match. Germline V gene lookup returns CDR1 MNHEY and CDR2 SMNVEV (reference sequence). The CDR3 DNA sequence: TGTGCCAGCAGCTGGACAGGGCCAAACTATGGCTACACCTTC. It yields the protein CASSWTGPNYGYTF.

This clonotype was recorded only once. Since the CDR3 does not end with the conserved phenylalanine or tryptophan, this likely comes from a read error. V gene TRBV6-8 combines with J gene TRBJ2-4; D is tentatively TRBD1 or TRBD2 (5 bases each). Germline V gene lookup returns CDR1 MNHGY and CDR2 SAAAGT. V was shortened by 6 bases and J by 13 bases, with 10 bases between the two germline ends. The CDR3 length is 10 residues. The DNA for the CDR3 is TGTGCCAGCAGGGGGGATGCGCAGTACGTC. This encodes CASRGDAQYV.